A selection of T cell receptor beta chains follows, all from one sample in a study of blood T cell repertoires in COVID-19. Generated by immunoSEQ multiplex PCR, the TCRdb table keeps only in-frame clones and is missing some. Altogether 85,000 to 100,000 clones are present, less than 95% being singletons, with the ten largest covering 1.7%. Sequencing used peripheral blood. These receptors were obtained from a man aged 55 to 69 with acute or convalescent COVID-19. CDR3s include the opening cysteine and the closing phenylalanine or tryptophan. The D gene is left open where the match is weak. Only some rows state a clone size, as once, few, many or a class for expanded clones.

size: .; V: TRBV4-1; J: TRBJ2-1; D: TRBD1; CDR3: CASSHQTGHNEQFF; DNA: TGCGCCAGCAGCCACCAGACAGGGCACAATGAGCAGTTCTTC
size: once; V: TRBV5-1; J: TRBJ1-1; D: TRBD1; CDR3: CASSTTGTAAEAFF; DNA: TGCGCCAGCAGCACCACCGGGACAGCGGCAGAAGCTTTCTTT
size: once; V: TRBV12-5; J: TRBJ2-2; D: TRBD2; CDR3: CASGLVLRGLAVNTGELFF; DNA: TGTGCTAGTGGTTTGGTACTGAGGGGACTAGCGGTTAACACCGGGGAGCTGTTTTTT
size: .; V: TRBV7-9; J: TRBJ2-3; D: .; CDR3: CASSPVTDTQYF; DNA: TGTGCCAGCAGCCCTGTCACAGATACGCAGTATTTT
size: .; V: TRBV3-1/TRBV3-2; J: TRBJ2-7; D: TRBD1; CDR3: CASSQTGGSYEQYF; DNA: TGTGCCAGCAGCCAGACAGGGGGAAGCTACGAGCAGTACTTC
size: .; V: TRBV5-8; J: TRBJ1-1; D: .; CDR3: CASSLNKREAFF; DNA: TGTGCCAGCAGCTTGAACAAAAGGGAGGCTTTCTTT
size: .; V: TRBV3-1/TRBV3-2; J: TRBJ1-2; D: TRBD1; CDR3: CASRTGTGLYGYTF; DNA: TGTGCCAGCAGAACCGGGACAGGCCTCTATGGCTACACCTTC
size: .; V: TRBV18; J: TRBJ1-2; D: .; CDR3: CASSPILTPNYGYTF; DNA: TGTGCCAGCTCCCCAATCCTAACTCCTAACTATGGCTACACCTTC
size: .; V: TRBV18; J: TRBJ2-4; D: .; CDR3: CASSLAGQRKNIQYF; DNA: TGTGCCAGCTCACTTGCGGGACAGAGAAAAAACATTCAGTACTTC
size: .; V: TRBV19; J: TRBJ1-1; D: TRBD1; CDR3: CASSNRGLAFF; DNA: TGTGCCAGTAGCAACAGGGGTTTGGCTTTCTTT
size: .; V: TRBV4-1; J: TRBJ1-6; D: .; CDR3: CASSVRAYNSPLHF; DNA: TGCGCCAGCAGCGTACGGGCCTATAATTCACCCCTCCACTTT
size: .; V: TRBV6-1; J: TRBJ2-2; D: .; CDR3: CASSEVYRGNTGELFF; DNA: TGTGCCAGCAGTGAAGTTTATAGGGGGAACACCGGGGAGCTGTTTTTT
size: few; V: TRBV19; J: TRBJ1-3; D: .; CDR3: CACRRTSSGNTIYF; DNA: TGTGCCTGCAGGCGAACGAGCTCTGGAAACACCATATATTTT
size: .; V: TRBV15; J: TRBJ1-2; D: .; CDR3: CATSVQGNYGYTF; DNA: TGTGCCACCAGCGTACAGGGAAACTATGGCTACACCTTC
size: few; V: TRBV2; J: TRBJ1-2; D: .; CDR3: CASSPSGLRANYGYTF; DNA: TGTGCCAGCAGTCCTTCAGGGTTAAGGGCTAACTATGGCTACACCTTC
size: once; V: TRBV4-2; J: TRBJ1-5; D: .; CDR3: CASSPGKTVSNQPQHF; DNA: TGTGCCAGCAGCCCGGGGAAGACCGTTAGCAATCAGCCCCAGCATTTT
size: .; V: TRBV4-1; J: TRBJ1-1; D: .; CDR3: CASSLQENTEAFF; DNA: TGCGCCAGCAGCCTCCAGGAGAACACTGAAGCTTTCTTT
size: .; V: TRBV29-1; J: TRBJ1-2; D: TRBD1; CDR3: CSVSPGQGLLWTF; DNA: TGCAGCGTTTCTCCGGGACAGGGTTTATTGTGGACCTTC
size: .; V: TRBV7-2; J: TRBJ1-2; D: .; CDR3: CASSLRQVNYGYTF; DNA: TGTGCCAGCAGCTTAAGACAGGTTAACTATGGCTACACCTTC
size: few; V: TRBV11-3; J: TRBJ1-1; D: .; CDR3: CASSQTVGVNTEAFF; DNA: TGTGCCAGCAGCCAAACGGTAGGGGTGAACACTGAAGCTTTCTTT
size: .; V: TRBV2; J: TRBJ2-3; D: .; CDR3: CASWARGTDTQYF; DNA: TGTGCCAGCTGGGCAAGGGGAACAGATACGCAGTATTTT
size: .; V: TRBV6-6; J: TRBJ1-2; D: TRBD1; CDR3: CASIGQGSYGYTF; DNA: TGTGCCAGCATCGGACAGGGATCATATGGCTACACCTTC
size: .; V: TRBV27; J: TRBJ1-5; D: TRBD1; CDR3: CASSLSTGGYNQPQHF; DNA: TGTGCCAGCAGTTTATCGACAGGGGGCTACAATCAGCCCCAGCATTTT
size: few; V: TRBV30; J: TRBJ1-2; D: TRBD1; CDR3: CAWSRPLGTGGAYGYTF; DNA: TGTGCCTGGAGCCGCCCTCTTGGGACAGGGGGGGCCTATGGCTACACCTTC
size: .; V: TRBV5-1; J: TRBJ2-3; D: TRBD1; CDR3: CASSKQGQETQYF; DNA: TGCGCCAGCAGCAAACAGGGGCAGGAAACGCAGTATTTT
size: .; V: TRBV5-1; J: TRBJ1-5; D: TRBD1; CDR3: CASSSQGGSQPQHF; DNA: TGCGCCAGCAGCTCACAGGGGGGGAGTCAGCCCCAGCATTTT
size: .; V: TRBV19; J: TRBJ1-2; D: .; CDR3: CASTPAGYGGYTF; DNA: TGTGCCAGTACCCCTGCCGGGTATGGGGGCTACACCTTC
size: .; V: TRBV7-2; J: TRBJ1-1; D: TRBD1; CDR3: CASSLDRAVGEAFF; DNA: TGTGCCAGCAGCCTTGACAGGGCGGTGGGTGAAGCTTTCTTT
size: .; V: TRBV13; J: TRBJ2-7; D: .; CDR3: CASSPRGRRTDRSSYEQYF; DNA: TGTGCCAGCAGCCCCAGGGGACGTAGGACTGACCGAAGCTCCTACGAGCAGTACTTC
size: .; V: TRBV9; J: TRBJ1-6; D: .; CDR3: CASSVTDANSPLHF; DNA: TGTGCCAGCAGCGTAACAGACGCTAATTCACCCCTCCACTTT
size: .; V: TRBV5-4; J: TRBJ2-2; D: TRBD2; CDR3: CASSAGTSGGATGELFF; DNA: TGTGCCAGCAGCGCCGGGACTAGCGGGGGGGCGACCGGGGAGCTGTTTTTT
size: .; V: TRBV12-3/TRBV12-4; J: TRBJ1-4; D: .; CDR3: CASSDTAAQKLFF; DNA: TGTGCCAGCAGTGACACTGCCGCGCAAAAACTGTTTTTT
size: .; V: TRBV6-5; J: TRBJ2-7; D: TRBD1; CDR3: CASTQKWTGDEQYF; DNA: TGTGCCAGCACCCAAAAGTGGACAGGGGACGAGCAGTACTTC
size: .; V: TRBV19; J: TRBJ1-1; D: .; CDR3: CASSLLLGTENTEAFF; DNA: TGTGCCAGTAGTCTACTCCTAGGGACTGAGAACACTGAAGCTTTCTTT
size: .; V: TRBV5-4; J: TRBJ1-2; D: .; CDR3: CASSLMGGGGYTF; DNA: TGTGCCAGCAGCTTGATGGGTGGAGGAGGCTACACCTTC
size: .; V: TRBV29-1; J: TRBJ1-1; D: TRBD1; CDR3: CSVSFRTGNTEAFF; DNA: TGCAGCGTTTCCTTCAGGACAGGGAACACTGAAGCTTTCTTT
size: .; V: TRBV6-5; J: TRBJ1-1; D: .; CDR3: CASTAPGSNTEAFF; DNA: TGTGCCAGCACTGCTCCGGGTTCTAACACTGAAGCTTTCTTT
size: once; V: TRBV5-8; J: TRBJ1-5; D: .; CDR3: CASSQGNQPQHF; DNA: TGTGCCAGCAGCCAGGGTAATCAGCCCCAGCATTTT
size: once; V: TRBV30; J: TRBJ1-2; D: TRBD1; CDR3: CAWSGGTGHYGYTF; DNA: TGTGCCTGGAGCGGGGGGACAGGGCACTATGGCTACACCTTC
size: once; V: TRBV6-5; J: TRBJ2-3; D: TRBD1; CDR3: CASRDRGTSTDTQYF; DNA: TGTGCCAGCAGAGACAGGGGGACAAGCACAGATACGCAGTATTTT
size: .; V: TRBV29-1; J: TRBJ2-1; D: TRBD1; CDR3: CSVDLVGQGQFF; DNA: TGCAGCGTTGATTTAGTGGGACAGGGGCAGTTCTTC
size: once; V: TRBV5-4; J: TRBJ1-6; D: .; CDR3: CASSLGAGTRLNSPLHF; DNA: TGTGCCAGCAGCTTGGGGGCAGGAACTAGGCTTAATTCACCCCTCCACTTT
size: .; V: TRBV7-6; J: TRBJ1-1; D: .; CDR3: CASSLRGGTEAFF; DNA: TGTGCCAGCAGCTTACGAGGGGGCACTGAAGCTTTCTTT
size: .; V: TRBV30; J: TRBJ1-5; D: .; CDR3: CAWSGNRDQPQHF; DNA: TGTGCCTGGAGTGGAAACAGGGATCAGCCCCAGCATTTT
size: .; V: TRBV6-5; J: TRBJ1-2; D: .; CDR3: CASRPSTGELYGYTF; DNA: TGTGCCAGCAGACCTTCGACAGGTGAACTTTATGGCTACACCTTC
size: .; V: TRBV11-2; J: TRBJ2-2; D: .; CDR3: CASSSSRGTGELFF; DNA: TGTGCCAGCAGCTCCTCCAGGGGTACCGGGGAGCTGTTTTTT
size: .; V: TRBV6-7; J: TRBJ2-2; D: .; CDR3: CASDRFTGELFF; DNA: TGTGCCAGCGACAGGTTCACCGGGGAGCTGTTTTTT
size: .; V: TRBV5-4; J: TRBJ2-3; D: TRBD2; CDR3: CASSPLKRAGGSTDTQYF; DNA: TGTGCCAGCAGCCCCCTAAAAAGAGCGGGGGGAAGCACAGATACGCAGTATTTT
size: .; V: TRBV2; J: TRBJ2-7; D: .; CDR3: CASSGTGFVSEQYF; DNA: TGTGCCAGCAGTGGCACAGGGTTCGTATCCGAGCAGTACTTC
size: .; V: TRBV18; J: TRBJ1-2; D: TRBD1; CDR3: CASSPDREGYTF; DNA: TGTGCCAGCTCACCGGACAGGGAAGGCTACACCTTC
size: .; V: TRBV30; J: TRBJ1-2; D: .; CDR3: CAWRTRQANYGYTF; DNA: TGTGCCTGGAGGACTCGACAGGCTAACTATGGCTACACCTTC
size: .; V: TRBV2; J: TRBJ1-1; D: .; CDR3: CASRRERDTEAFF; DNA: TGTGCCAGCAGAAGGGAGAGGGACACTGAAGCTTTCTTT
size: .; V: TRBV6-5; J: TRBJ1-5; D: .; CDR3: CASTRGQPQHF; DNA: TGTGCCAGCACAAGGGGACAGCCCCAGCATTTT
size: .; V: TRBV23-1; J: TRBJ1-5; D: TRBD1; CDR3: CASSQPSVGTGCNQPQHF; DNA: TGCGCCAGCAGTCAACCGTCTGTGGGGACAGGGTGTAATCAGCCCCAGCATTTT
size: .; V: TRBV2; J: TRBJ1-5; D: .; CDR3: CASSDIVNSNQPQHF; DNA: TGTGCCAGCAGTGACATAGTCAATAGCAATCAGCCCCAGCATTTT
size: .; V: TRBV14; J: TRBJ1-2; D: .; CDR3: CASSQEIDTGTDGYTF; DNA: TGTGCCAGCAGCCAAGAAATCGACACCGGAACAGATGGCTACACCTTC
size: .; V: TRBV7-8; J: TRBJ2-3; D: .; CDR3: CASSLVSRGGDTQYF; DNA: TGTGCCAGCAGCTTAGTGTCCAGGGGCGGAGATACGCAGTATTTT